This TCR beta chain was captured by sequencing in a study of vaccination and CD4 T cells after COVID-19 (dated by TCRdb to about 2022). Regarding the study in general: Six males and four females were included in the convalescent cohort, with two Hispanic individuals, seven Caucasians, two Asians and one multiracial person represented. The spike-specific CD4+ TCR repertoire was compared before and after mRNA vaccination in approximately ten COVID-19 convalescent patients and several infection-naive healthy vaccine recipients. Participants received two doses of either the Pfizer-BioNTech BNT162b2 vaccine (n=8) or the Moderna mRNA-1273 vaccine (n=2). Post-COVID blood samples from convalescent patients were collected a median of approximately 100 days after diagnosis, with a range of 35 to 161 days. As controls, cultures received a CEFX viral epitope pool (the positive control), an HIV-1 Nef peptide pool (the negative control), or no peptide at all. Post-vaccine blood samples were obtained a median of approximately 74 days after the second vaccine dose, with a range of roughly 12 to 250 days. Culture stimuli were overlapping spike peptide pools from SARS-CoV-2 and from the common cold coronaviruses HCoV-NL63, HCoV-OC43 and HCoV-229E. An earlier paper using these donors assessed, at the TCR clonotype level, memory CD4+ T cell crossreactivity between SARS-CoV-2 and common cold coronavirus spike proteins. The full study reports these points: Although the median number of SARS-CoV-2-reactive clonotypes went up from around 20 after infection to roughly 40 after vaccination, the increase was not significant. In convalescent patients, nearly all vaccine-specific clones (304 of 307) were found to be mono-reactive for SARS-CoV-2 spike rather than cross-reactive with common cold coronaviruses. Among convalescent patients, a median roughly 90% of the SARS-CoV-2-reactive clones seen after vaccination appeared only after vaccination, which suggests priming specific to the vaccine. The study included relatively few convalescent patients and did not analyze early timepoints after natural infection.

In light of the paper, this sample's treatment or condition label describes: 10-day PBMC culture with coronavirus spike peptide pools or control peptides (ViraFEST assay). CD4+ T cells from unexposed donors were collected before the COVID-19 pandemic (2011-2018). To expand antigen-specific T cells with peptide pools and then pick out the expanded clonotypes through TCR sequencing, the study relied on the ViraFEST assay. Each well held two million PBMCs cultured with approximately 10 ug/ml peptide pools in IMDM containing roughly 5% human AB serum and roughly 9 IU/ml IL-2. Half of the culture medium was replaced with fresh IL-2-containing medium on days 3 and 7. After 10 days of culture, CD4+ T cells were isolated by negative selection with the EasySep CD4+ T cell isolation kit. Unexposed donor CD4+ T cells were tested for reactivity to SARS-CoV-2 S and N and four common cold coronavirus spike pools, as cell number allowed. Ficoll-Paque Plus gradient centrifugation was used to isolate PBMCs from whole blood, and the isolated PBMCs were then either used fresh or cryopreserved at -140C. In general, triplicate wells were set up for every culture condition. Leukapheresis product for the unexposed donors was bought commercially.

This clonotype was observed a handful of times. The specificity of this receptor is unknown. Base quality data are lacking; no much larger clone is found one base away. The library was prepared using PCR. At the Johns Hopkins FTIC core, DNA from the cultured CD4+ T cells underwent TCR sequencing with the Oncomine TCR Beta short-read assay. Genomic DNA was extracted from the cultured CD4+ T cells with the QIAamp micro DNA kit. Oncomine TCR Beta libraries from cultured CD4+ T cells were pooled with unique dual indexes and sequenced on an Illumina iSeq 100. As for the authors' bioinformatics: Non-productive sequences were removed, and CDR3s that did not start with C, did not end with F or W, or were shorter than 7 amino acids were discarded. Antigen-specific clonotypes were identified using the MANAFEST web application through comparison of peptide-stimulated wells with reference and other culture wells. To be called positive, a clone needed an FDR below 0.05, an odds ratio above 5, and a productive frequency above 0.1% in at least two of three replicate wells. Cross-reactive clonotypes were defined as significantly expanded in both SARS-CoV-2 spike wells and at least one common cold coronavirus spike condition. Levenshtein distances (stringdist) and unrooted phylogenetic trees (ape) in R version 3.6.1 were used to assess CDR3 homology. Starting from the raw public reads, TCRdb applied fastp trimming at Q25, assembled clones with MiXCR and retained in-frame beta chains. Rows are combined by CDR3 protein, so each entry shows the most common genes and DNA. Clone size and V and J calls follow TCRdb, not the original study. The sample yields 8,900 or so distinct CDR3 sequences; under 35% were counted once. In total, the top ten clones hold approximately 40% of the sample.

V has 3 bases trimmed and J has 1 base trimmed; junction bases matching no gene number 5. The germline V gene (reference sequence) gives CDR1 as LGHDT and CDR2 as YNNKEL. Measured from the cysteine to the phenylalanine, the CDR3 is 16 residues long. Just CDR3 DNA is preserved here, 48 bases in frame from base 1. The sequencing sample was made of CD4+ T cells from blood, cultured in vitro. The chain uses TRBV3-1 and TRBJ1-2, with 10 junctional bases fitting TRBD1. The source of this sequence is a human donor in good health. The DNA sequence is TGTGCCAGCAGCCACGGGGGGACAGGGGATAACTATGGCTACACCTTC. It encodes CASSHGGTGDNYGYTF.